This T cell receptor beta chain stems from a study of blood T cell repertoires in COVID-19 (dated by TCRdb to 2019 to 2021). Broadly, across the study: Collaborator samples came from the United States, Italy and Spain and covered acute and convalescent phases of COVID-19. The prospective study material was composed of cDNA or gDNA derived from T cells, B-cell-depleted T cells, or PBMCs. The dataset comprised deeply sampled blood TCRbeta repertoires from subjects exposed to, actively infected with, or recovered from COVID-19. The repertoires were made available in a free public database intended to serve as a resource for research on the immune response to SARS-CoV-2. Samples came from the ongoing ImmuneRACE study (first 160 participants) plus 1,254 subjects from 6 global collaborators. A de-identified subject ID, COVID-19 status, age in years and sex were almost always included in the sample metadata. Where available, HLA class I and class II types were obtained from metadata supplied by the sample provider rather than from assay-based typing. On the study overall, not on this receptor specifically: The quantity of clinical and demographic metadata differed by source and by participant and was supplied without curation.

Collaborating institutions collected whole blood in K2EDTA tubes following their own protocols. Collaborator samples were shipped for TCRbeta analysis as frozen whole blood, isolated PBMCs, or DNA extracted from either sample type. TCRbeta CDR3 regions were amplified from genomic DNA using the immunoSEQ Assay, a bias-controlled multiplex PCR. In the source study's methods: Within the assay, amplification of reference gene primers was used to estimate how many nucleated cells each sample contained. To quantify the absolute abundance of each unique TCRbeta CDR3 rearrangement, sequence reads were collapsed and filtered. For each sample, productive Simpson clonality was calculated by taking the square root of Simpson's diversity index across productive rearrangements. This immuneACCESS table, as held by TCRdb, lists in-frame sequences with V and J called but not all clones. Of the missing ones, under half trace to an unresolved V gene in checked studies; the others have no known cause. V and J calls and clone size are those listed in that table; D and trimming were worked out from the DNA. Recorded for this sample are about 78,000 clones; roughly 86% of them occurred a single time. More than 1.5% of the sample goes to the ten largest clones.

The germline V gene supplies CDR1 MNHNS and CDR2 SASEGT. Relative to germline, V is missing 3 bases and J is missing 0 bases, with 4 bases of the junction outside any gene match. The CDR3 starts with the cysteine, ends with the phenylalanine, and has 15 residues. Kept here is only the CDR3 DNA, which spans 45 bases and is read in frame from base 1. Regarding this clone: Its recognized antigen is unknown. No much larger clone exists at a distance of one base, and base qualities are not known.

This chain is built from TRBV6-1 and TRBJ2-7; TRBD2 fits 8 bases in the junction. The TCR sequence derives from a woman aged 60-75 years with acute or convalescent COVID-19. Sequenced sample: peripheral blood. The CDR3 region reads CASSEAGGPSYEQYF. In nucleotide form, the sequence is TGTGCCAGCAGTGAGGCGGGGGGTCCCTCCTACGAGCAGTACTTC.